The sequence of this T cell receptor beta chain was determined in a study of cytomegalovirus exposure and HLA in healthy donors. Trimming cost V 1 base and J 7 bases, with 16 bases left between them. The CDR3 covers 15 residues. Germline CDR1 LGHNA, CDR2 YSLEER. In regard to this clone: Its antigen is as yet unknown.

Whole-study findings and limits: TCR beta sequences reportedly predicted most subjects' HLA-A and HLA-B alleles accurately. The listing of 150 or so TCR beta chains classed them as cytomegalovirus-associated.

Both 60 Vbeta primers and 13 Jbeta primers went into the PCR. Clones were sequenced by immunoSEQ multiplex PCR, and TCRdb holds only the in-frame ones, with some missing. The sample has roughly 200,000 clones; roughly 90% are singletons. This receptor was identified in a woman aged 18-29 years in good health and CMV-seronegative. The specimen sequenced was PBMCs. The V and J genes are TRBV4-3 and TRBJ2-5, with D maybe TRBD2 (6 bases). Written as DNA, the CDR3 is TGCGCCAGCAGCCAAGGAATGGCGGGGATGGGGACCCAGTACTTC. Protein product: CASSQGMAGMGTQYF.